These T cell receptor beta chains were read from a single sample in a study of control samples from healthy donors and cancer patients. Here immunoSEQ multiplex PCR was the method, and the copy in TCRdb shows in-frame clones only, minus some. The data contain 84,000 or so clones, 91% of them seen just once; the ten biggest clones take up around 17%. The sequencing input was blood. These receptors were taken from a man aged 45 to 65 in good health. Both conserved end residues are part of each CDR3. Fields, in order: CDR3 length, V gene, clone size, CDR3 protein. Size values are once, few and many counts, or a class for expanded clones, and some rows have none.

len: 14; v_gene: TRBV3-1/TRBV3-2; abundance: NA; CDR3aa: CASSHGSGSYEQYF
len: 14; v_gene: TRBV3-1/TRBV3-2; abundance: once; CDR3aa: CASSLYGETDTQYF
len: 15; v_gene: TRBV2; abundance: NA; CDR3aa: CASSPTPATNEKLFF
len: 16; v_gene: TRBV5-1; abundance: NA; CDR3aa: CASSSQGHPLLQEQYF
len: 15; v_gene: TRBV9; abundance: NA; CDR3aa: CASSGGDRPTGELFF
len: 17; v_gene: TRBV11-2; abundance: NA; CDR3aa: CASSLGHGQYVQETQYF
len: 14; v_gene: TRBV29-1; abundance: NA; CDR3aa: CSVEIGGRGTEAFF
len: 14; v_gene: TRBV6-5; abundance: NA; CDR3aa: CASSRQGATQPQHF
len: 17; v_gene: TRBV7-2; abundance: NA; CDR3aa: CASSPQGSRSYNSPLHF
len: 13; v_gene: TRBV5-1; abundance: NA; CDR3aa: CASSRGGQETQYF
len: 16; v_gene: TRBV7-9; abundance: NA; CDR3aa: CASRATGESGANVLTF
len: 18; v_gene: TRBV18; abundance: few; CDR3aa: CASSPGTGIGRSGNTIYF
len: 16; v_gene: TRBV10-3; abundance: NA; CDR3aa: CATRPGTSGNTDTQYF
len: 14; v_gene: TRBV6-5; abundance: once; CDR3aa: CASTPGFSNYGYTF
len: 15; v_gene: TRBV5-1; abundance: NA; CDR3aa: CAGSGGGVGGTEAFF
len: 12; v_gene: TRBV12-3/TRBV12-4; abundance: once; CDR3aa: CASGYYNYGYTF
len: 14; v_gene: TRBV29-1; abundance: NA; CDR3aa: CSVRMTVPKNIQYF
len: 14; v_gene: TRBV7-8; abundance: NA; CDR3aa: CASSHGGMNTEAFF
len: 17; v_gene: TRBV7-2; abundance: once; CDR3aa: CASSLSSAGWNNQPQHF
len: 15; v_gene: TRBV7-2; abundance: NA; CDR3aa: CASSLGATGHYGYTF
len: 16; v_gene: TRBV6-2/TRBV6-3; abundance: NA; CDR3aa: CASSWKGQLSGNTIYF
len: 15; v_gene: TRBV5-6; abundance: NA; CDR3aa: CASSLWDRRTYEQYF
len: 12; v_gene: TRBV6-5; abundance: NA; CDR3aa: CASRGSGNTIYF
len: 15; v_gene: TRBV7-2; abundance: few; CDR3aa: CASSLGTGYNSPLHF
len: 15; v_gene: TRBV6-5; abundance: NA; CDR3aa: CASSRRTEDNTEAFF
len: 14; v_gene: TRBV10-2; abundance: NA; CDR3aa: CASSDPYRGEKLFF
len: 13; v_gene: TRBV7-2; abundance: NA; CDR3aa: CASSSDSYNEQFF
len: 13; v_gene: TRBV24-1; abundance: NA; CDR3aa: CATSDLGDSLQYF
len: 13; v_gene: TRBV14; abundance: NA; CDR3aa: CASSWTGDSPLHF
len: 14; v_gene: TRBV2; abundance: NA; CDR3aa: CASKRTGESSGYTF
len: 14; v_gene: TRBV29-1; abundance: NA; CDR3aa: CSVESPVQPYGYTF
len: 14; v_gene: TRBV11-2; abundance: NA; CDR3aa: CASTDRGEGNTIYF
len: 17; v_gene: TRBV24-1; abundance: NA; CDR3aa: CATSDSGTGGFNQPQHF
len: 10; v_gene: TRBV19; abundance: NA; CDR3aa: CGGGTDTQYF
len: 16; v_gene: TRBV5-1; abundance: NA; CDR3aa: CASSLASAGTRGELFF
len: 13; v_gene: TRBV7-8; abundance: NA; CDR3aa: CASSRGQGYEQYF
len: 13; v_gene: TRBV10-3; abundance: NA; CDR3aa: CAISESIEQPQHF
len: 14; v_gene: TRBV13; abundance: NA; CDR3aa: CASSVGTAKNIQYF
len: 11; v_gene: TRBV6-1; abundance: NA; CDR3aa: CASSEAPIAFF
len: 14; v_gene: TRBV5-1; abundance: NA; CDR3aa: CASSSTAGSHEQYF
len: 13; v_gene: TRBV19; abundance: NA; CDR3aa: CASRSGYNSPLHF
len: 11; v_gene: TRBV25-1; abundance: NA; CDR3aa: CASSEAGELFF
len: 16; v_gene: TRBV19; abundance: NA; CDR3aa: CASSQNQGPGAGEFFF
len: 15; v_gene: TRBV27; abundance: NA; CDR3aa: CASSFGLAGTGTQYF
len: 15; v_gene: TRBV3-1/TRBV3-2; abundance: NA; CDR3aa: CASSLGTGVNQPQHF
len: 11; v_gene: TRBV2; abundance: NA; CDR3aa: CASTPGEGLHF
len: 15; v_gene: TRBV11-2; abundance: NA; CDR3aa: CASSLIRGGNTEAFF
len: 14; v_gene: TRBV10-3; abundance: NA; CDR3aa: CASGEGTKGQPQHF